The 10 T cell receptor beta chains presented below share a single source sample, sequenced in a study of blood T cell repertoires in COVID-19. Produced via immunoSEQ multiplex PCR; TCRdb's table is partial and in-frame only. Of about 440,000 clones listed, around nine tenths are singletons. The sequenced sample consisted of peripheral blood. These receptors were collected from a woman between 25 and 40 years old with acute or convalescent COVID-19.

The chain employs TRBV5-1 and TRBJ2-5; TRBD2 agrees at 8 bases. The J segment lost 3 bases and the V segment lost 4 bases, leaving 2 bases of the junction unmatched. Germline CDR1 is SGHRS and CDR2 is YFSETQ. This CDR3 is 13 amino acids long. For the CDR3, the DNA is TGCGCCAGCAGCCGGCGGGGGGAAGAGACCCAGTACTTC. This codes for CASSRRGEETQYF.

The chain carries TRBV27 and TRBJ1-3; the D is unclear. Germline V gene sequence: CDR1 MNHEY, CDR2 SMNVEV (reference sequence). The CDR3 runs 13 residues. V lost 3 bases to trimming and J lost 7 bases, with 10 bases between them. CDR3 amino acids: CASSFAGSNTIYF. The CDR3 nucleotides read TGTGCCAGCAGTTTCGCCGGGAGTAACACCATATATTTT.

The genes are TRBV5-5 and TRBJ1-3; D uncertain. CDR3 size: 18 residues. V lost 1 base, J lost 1 base, and 18 bases lay in between. Germline CDR1 SGHKS, CDR2 YYEKEE (reference sequence). The CDR3 DNA sequence: TGTGCCAGCAGCTTGAACCAGAATCCATCACGTTCTGGAAACACCATATATTTT. It yields the protein CASSLNQNPSRSGNTIYF.

The rearrangement links TRBV11-2 to TRBJ2-7; 9 bases fit TRBD2. V was pared by 0 bases and J by 11 bases, with 14 bases of the junction left unmatched. Germline V gene data show CDR1 as SGHAT and CDR2 as FQNNGV. The CDR3 length is 16 residues. CDR3 sequence reads: CASSLELLASGAPEYF. DNA for the CDR3: TGTGCCAGCAGCTTAGAGTTGTTGGCTAGCGGGGCACCAGAGTACTTC.

The rearrangement joins TRBV18 to TRBJ1-2; possible D gene TRBD1, 6 bases. Trimming cost V 8 bases and J 4 bases, with 20 bases left between them. The CDR3 contains 15 residues. CDR1 and CDR2 from the germline V gene are KGHSH and LQKENI. The CDR3 bases are TGTGCCAGCGGACGCCGGGGGGGCGCAGGCTATGGCTACACCTTC. Amino acid sequence: CASGRRGGAGYGYTF.

The rearrangement uses TRBV11-2 and TRBJ1-2; 8 bases line up with TRBD1. CDR1 and CDR2 from the germline V gene are SGHAT and FQNNGV. V was clipped by 1 base and J by 7 bases; unmatched bases: 2. CDR3 length: 13 amino acids. The CDR3 loop is CASSLAGGFGYTF. Written as DNA, the CDR3 is TGTGCCAGCAGCTTAGCAGGGGGCTTTGGCTACACCTTC.

The chain employs TRBV6-1 and TRBJ1-3, with unresolved D. Germline V CDR1 and CDR2: MNHNS, SASEGT. This CDR3 is 16 amino acids long. Trimming left V 2 bases short and J 0 bases short, with 11 bases between. The chain's CDR3 is CASSEMALYSGNTIYF. The CDR3 DNA is TGTGCCAGCAGTGAAATGGCTTTATACTCTGGAAACACCATATATTTT.

The rearrangement uses TRBV28 and TRBJ2-7; D is possibly TRBD1 (5 bases). This CDR3 region has 13 residues. Germline V CDR1 and CDR2: MDHEN, SYDVKM. V lost 4 bases and J 3 bases, leaving 10 bases between the germline ends. The CDR3 nucleotides are TGTGCCAGCAGTTCTGGACACCGCTACGAGCAGTACTTC. Protein: CASSSGHRYEQYF. Looking up the rest from reference TRBV28 and TRBJ2-7 gives the full variable domain: DVKVTQSSRYLVKRTGEKVFLECVQDMDHENMFWYRQDPGLGLRLIYFSYDVKMKEKGDIPEGYSVSREKKERFSLILESASTNQTSMYLCASSSGHRYEQYFGPGTRLTVT.

The chain is built from TRBV19 and TRBJ2-1; 9 bases agree with TRBD1. CDR1 and CDR2 (germline): LNHDA, SQIVND (reference sequence). This CDR3 has 18 amino acids. The V gene end was trimmed by 6 bases and the J gene end by 2 bases; junction bases not matched to a gene: 14. CDR3 bases: TGTGCCAGTAGAGGGACAGGGTTGAGATCCGGCACCTACAATGAGCAGTTCTTC. Translated: CASRGTGLRSGTYNEQFF.

Of note for this clone: Other DNA sequences from this sample encode an identical CDR3 as well. The rearrangement uses TRBV7-3 and TRBJ1-1; a weak D match, TRBD1 (6 bases). The germline V gene has CDR1 SGHTA and CDR2 FQGTGA. CDR3 length equals 15 residues. The V end was cut by 1 base, the J end by 3 bases, with 12 bases between. The CDR3 reads CASSLMGRGDTEAFF. DNA for the CDR3: TGTGCCAGCAGCTTAATGGGCAGGGGTGACACTGAAGCTTTCTTT.